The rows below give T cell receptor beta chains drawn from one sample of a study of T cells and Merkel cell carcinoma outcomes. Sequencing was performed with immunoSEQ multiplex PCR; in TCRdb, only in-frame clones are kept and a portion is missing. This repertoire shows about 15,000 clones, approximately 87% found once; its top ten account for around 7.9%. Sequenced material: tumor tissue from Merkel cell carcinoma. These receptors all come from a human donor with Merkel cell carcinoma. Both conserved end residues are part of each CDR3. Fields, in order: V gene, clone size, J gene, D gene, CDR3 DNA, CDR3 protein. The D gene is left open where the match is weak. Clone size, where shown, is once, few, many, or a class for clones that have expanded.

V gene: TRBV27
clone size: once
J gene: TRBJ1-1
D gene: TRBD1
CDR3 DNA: TGTGCCAGCAGACAAAACCGGGACAGGGGTACTGAAGCTTTCTTT
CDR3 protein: CASRQNRDRGTEAFF

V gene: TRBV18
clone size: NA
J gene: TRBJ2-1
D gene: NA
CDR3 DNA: TGTGCCAGCTCACCCCTACGGGCAGGGGGGGACAATGAGCAGTTCTTC
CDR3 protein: CASSPLRAGGDNEQFF

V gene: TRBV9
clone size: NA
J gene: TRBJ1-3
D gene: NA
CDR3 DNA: TGTGCCAGCAGCGCCGGGATACTGGCTGGAAACACCATATATTTT
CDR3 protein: CASSAGILAGNTIYF

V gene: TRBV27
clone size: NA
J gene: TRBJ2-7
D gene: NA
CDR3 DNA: TGTGCCAGCAGTTGGACCCCTATGAGGGAGCAGTACTTC
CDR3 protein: CASSWTPMREQYF

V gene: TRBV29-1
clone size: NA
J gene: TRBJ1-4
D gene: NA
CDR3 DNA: TGCAGCGTCACAGGGAGTGGGGCTAATGAAAAACTGTTTTTT
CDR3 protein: CSVTGSGANEKLFF

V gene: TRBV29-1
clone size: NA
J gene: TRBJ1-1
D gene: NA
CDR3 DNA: TGCAGCGCCCTTAGTTTTAATGAAGCTTTCTTT
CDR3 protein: CSALSFNEAFF

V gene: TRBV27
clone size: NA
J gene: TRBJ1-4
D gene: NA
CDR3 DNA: TGTGCCAGCAGTCCCTGGTCAGGCTCTAATGAAAAACTGTTTTTT
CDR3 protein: CASSPWSGSNEKLFF

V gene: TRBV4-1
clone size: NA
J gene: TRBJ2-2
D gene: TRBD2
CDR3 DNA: TGCGCCAGCAGCTCAAGTGGGGGGGGTTTCACCGGGGAGCTGTTTTTT
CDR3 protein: CASSSSGGGFTGELFF

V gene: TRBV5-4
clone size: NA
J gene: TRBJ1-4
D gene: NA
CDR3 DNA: TGTGCCAGCAGCTTATCTCCGGGCGTGGGGGAAAAACTGTTTTTT
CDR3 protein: CASSLSPGVGEKLFF

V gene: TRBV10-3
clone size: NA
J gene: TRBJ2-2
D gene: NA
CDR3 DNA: TGTGCCATCAGTGACGTCGACATTAACACCGGGGAGCTGTTTTTT
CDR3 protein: CAISDVDINTGELFF

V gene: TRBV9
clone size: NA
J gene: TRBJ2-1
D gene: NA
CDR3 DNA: TGTGCCAGCAGTGGTTCGGCCAATGAGCAGTTCTTC
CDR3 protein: CASSGSANEQFF

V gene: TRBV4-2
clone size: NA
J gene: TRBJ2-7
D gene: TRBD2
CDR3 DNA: TGTGCCAGCGCCGCTGAGGCTAGCGGGGGGGCCTACGAGCAGTACTTC
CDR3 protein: CASAAEASGGAYEQYF

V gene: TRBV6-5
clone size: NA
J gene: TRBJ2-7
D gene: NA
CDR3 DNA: TGTGCCAGCAGTTATGGCGGGGCTACCTCCTACGAGCAGTACTTC
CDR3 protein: CASSYGGATSYEQYF

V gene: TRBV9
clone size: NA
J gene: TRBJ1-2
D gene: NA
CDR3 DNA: TGTGCCAGCAGCCCTTCGGGGGGAGGACCCTCCGGATCCACCTTC
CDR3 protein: CASSPSGGGPSGSTF

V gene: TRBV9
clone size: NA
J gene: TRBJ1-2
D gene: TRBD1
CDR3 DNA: TGTGCCAGCAGCGTAGCTTGGGCGGCCGGGACAGGGTCTAACTATGGCTACACCTTC
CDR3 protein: CASSVAWAAGTGSNYGYTF

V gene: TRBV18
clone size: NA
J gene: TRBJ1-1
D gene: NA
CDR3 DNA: TGTGCCAGCTCACCACGGATCTCCCGGGGCACTGAAGCTTTCTTT
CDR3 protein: CASSPRISRGTEAFF

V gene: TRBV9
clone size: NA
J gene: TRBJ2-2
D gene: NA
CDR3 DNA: TGTGCCAGCAGCGTCGAAGGGATCAGGGGGGAGCTGTTTTTT
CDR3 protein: CASSVEGIRGELFF

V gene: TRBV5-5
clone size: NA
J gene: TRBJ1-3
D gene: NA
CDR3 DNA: TGTGCCAGCAGCTCCCACCCGGAGGACAGACGCCTCTCTGGAAACATCATATATTTT
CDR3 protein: CASSSHPEDRRLSGNIIYF

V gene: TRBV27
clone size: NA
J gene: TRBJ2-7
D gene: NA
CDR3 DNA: TGTGCCAGCAGTTTTTCCCCCGACCTCTCCTACGAGCAGTACTTC
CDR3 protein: CASSFSPDLSYEQYF

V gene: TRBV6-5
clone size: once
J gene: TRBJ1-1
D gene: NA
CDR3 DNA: TGTGCCAGCAGTTACCTTCAGGGGAACACTGAAGCTTTCTTT
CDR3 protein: CASSYLQGNTEAFF

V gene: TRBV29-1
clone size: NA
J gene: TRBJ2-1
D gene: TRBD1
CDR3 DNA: TGCAGCGTTGACATGACAGGGAACCATGAGCAGTTCTTC
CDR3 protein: CSVDMTGNHEQFF

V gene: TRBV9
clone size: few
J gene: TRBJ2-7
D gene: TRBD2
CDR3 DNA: TGTGCCAGCAGCGTAGTCGGGGAGGGGTCCCACGAGCAGTACTTC
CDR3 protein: CASSVVGEGSHEQYF

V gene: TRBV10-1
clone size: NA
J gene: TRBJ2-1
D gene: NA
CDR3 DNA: TGCGCCAGCAGTGAGGATGACAGCGTTTACAATGAGCAGTTCTTC
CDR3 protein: CASSEDDSVYNEQFF

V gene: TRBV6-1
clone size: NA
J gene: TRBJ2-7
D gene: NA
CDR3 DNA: TGTGCCAGCCTGGGGCAGACCTACGAGCAGTACTTC
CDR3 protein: CASLGQTYEQYF

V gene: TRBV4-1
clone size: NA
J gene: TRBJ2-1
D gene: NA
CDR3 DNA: TGCGCCAGCAGCCAAGATGAGGGTCCACCCTACAATGAGCAGTTCTTC
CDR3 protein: CASSQDEGPPYNEQFF

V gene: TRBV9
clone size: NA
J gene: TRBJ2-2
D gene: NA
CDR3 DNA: TGTGCCAGCAGCGTAGGAAGGGAATGGGGCGGGGAGCTGTTTTTT
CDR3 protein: CASSVGREWGGELFF

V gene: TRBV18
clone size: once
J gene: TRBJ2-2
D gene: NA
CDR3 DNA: TGTGCCAGCTCACCACCGAAGACAGCTGACGGGAACACCGGGGAGCTGTTTTTT
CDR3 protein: CASSPPKTADGNTGELFF

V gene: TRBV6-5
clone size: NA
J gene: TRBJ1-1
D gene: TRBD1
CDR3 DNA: TGTGCCAGCAGTGGACAGGGAGCTGAAGCTTTCTTT
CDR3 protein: CASSGQGAEAFF

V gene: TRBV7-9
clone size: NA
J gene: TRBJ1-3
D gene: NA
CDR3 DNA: TGTGCCAGCAGCCCGGGGGGGGGAGACGGAAACACCATATATTTT
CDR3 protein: CASSPGGGDGNTIYF

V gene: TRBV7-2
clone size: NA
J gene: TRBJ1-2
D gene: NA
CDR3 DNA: TGTGCCAGCAGCCAAACAGGGAATAACTATGGCTACACCTTC
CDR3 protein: CASSQTGNNYGYTF

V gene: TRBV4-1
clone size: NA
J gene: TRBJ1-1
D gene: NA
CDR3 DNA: TGCGCCAGCAGCCAGAAACAGGGTGGGAACACTGAAGCTTTCTTT
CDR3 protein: CASSQKQGGNTEAFF

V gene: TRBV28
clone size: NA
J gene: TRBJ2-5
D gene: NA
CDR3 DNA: TGTGCCAGCCAGCAAACCCCAGGGGGGGAGACCCAGTACTTC
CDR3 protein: CASQQTPGGETQYF

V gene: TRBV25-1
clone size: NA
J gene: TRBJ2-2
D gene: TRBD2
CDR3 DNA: TGTGCCAGCATCCCAGCGGGGCACTCTAACACCGGGGAGCTGTTTTTT
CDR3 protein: CASIPAGHSNTGELFF

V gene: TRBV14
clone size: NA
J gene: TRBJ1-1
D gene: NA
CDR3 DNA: TGTGCCAGCAGCCAAGAGAGAGATTCCGAAGCTTTCTTT
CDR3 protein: CASSQERDSEAFF

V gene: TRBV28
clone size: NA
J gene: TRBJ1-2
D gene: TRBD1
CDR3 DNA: TGTGCCAGCAGTCAATACAGGGGAATCTATGGCTACACCTTT
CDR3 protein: CASSQYRGIYGYTF

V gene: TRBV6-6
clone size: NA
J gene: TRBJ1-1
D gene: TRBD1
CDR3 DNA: TGTGCCAGCAGAACAGGGGGGGTCACTGAAGCTTTCTTT
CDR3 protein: CASRTGGVTEAFF

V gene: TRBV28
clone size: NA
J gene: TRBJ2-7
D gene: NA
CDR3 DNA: TGTGCCAGCACCCCCCAAAGTTGGGGCTTCGACGAGCAGTACTTT
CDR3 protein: CASTPQSWGFDEQYF

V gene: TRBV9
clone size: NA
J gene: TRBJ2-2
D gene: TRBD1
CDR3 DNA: TGTGCCAGCAGCGCAGGGACAGGGATGGTTACCGGGGAGCTGTTTTTT
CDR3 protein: CASSAGTGMVTGELFF

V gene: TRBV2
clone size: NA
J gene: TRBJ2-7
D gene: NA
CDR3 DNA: TGTGCCAGCAGTTTTAACAGAAACTACGAGCAGTACTTC
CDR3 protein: CASSFNRNYEQYF

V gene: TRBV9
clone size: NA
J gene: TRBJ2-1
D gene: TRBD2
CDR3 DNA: TGTGCCAGCAGCCCCCCCAGCGGGAGGAGGGGTGAGCAGTTCTTC
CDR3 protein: CASSPPSGRRGEQFF

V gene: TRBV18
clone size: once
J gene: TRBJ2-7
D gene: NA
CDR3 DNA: NA
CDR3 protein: CASSPFGQGNEQYF

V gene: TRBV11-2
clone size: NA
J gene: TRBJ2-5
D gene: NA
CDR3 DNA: TGTGCCAGCAGCCTCCAGGTGATCGGGGAGACCCAGTACTTC
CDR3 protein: CASSLQVIGETQYF

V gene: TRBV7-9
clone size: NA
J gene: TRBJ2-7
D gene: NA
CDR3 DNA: TGTGCCAGCAGCCCGAGCGAGGTAGCCTACGAGCAGTACTTC
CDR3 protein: CASSPSEVAYEQYF

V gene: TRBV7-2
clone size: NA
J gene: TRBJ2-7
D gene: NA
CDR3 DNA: TGTGCCAGCAGCTTAGTCCCTGATCCCCCGTCCGAGGAGGAGTACTTC
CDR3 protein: CASSLVPDPPSEEEYF

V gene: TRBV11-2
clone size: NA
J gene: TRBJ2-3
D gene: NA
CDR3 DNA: TGTGCCAGCAGCCCACTTACTGGGGATACGCAGTATTTT
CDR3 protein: CASSPLTGDTQYF

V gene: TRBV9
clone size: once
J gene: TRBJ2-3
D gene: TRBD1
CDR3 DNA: TGTGCCAGCAGCGTAGTACAGGGGGATACGCAGTATTTT
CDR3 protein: CASSVVQGDTQYF

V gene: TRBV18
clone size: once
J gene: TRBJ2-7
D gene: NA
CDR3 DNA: TGTGCCAGCTCACCGGACAGTAAAGGACAGCAGTACTTC
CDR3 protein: CASSPDSKGQQYF

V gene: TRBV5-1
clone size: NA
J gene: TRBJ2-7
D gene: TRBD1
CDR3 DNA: TGCGCCAGCAGCTTGGGGACAGGGCTCTACGAGCAGTACTTC
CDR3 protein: CASSLGTGLYEQYF

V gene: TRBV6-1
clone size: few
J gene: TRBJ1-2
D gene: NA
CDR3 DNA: TGTGCCAGCAGTGAAGCAGGCAGCCGGGTTGGCTACACCTTC
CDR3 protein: CASSEAGSRVGYTF

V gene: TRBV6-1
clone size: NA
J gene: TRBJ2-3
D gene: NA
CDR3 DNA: TGTGCCAGCAGTGATAACCTCGCGGCGCAGTATTTT
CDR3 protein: CASSDNLAAQYF

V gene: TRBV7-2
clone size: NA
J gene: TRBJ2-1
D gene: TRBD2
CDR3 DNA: TGTGCCAGCAGCGAAACTAGCGCATACAATGAGCAGTTCTTC
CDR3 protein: CASSETSAYNEQFF

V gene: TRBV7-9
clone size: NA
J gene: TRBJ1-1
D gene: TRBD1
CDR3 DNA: TGTGCCAGCAGGTCGGTGACAGGGGCACCGAACACTGAAGCTTTCTTT
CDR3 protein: CASRSVTGAPNTEAFF

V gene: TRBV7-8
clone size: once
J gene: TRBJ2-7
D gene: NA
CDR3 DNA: TGTGCCAGCAGCGCCCGTCACAGGTGGAGCTCCTACGAGCAGTACTTC
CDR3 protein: CASSARHRWSSYEQYF

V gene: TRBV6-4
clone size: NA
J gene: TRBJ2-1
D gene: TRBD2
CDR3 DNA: TGTGCCAGCAGTGCCCTACTAGCGGGATCCAATGAGCAGTTCTTC
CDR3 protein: CASSALLAGSNEQFF

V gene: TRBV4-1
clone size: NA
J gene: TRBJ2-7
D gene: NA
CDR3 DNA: TGCGCCAGCAGCCAAGAAGCTAGGGGTGGGAGCTCCTACGAGCAGTACTTC
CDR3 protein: CASSQEARGGSSYEQYF